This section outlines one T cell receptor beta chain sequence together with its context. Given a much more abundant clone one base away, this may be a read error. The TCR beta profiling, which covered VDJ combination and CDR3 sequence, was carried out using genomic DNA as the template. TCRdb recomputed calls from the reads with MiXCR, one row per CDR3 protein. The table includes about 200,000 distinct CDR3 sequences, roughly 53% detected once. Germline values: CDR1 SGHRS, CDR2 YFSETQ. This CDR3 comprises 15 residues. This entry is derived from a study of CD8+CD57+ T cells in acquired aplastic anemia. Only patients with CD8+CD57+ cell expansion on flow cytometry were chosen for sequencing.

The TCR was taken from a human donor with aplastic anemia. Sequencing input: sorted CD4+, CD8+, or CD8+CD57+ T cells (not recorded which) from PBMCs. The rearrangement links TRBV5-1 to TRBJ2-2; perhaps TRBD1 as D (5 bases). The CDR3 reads CASGLGQGNTGELFF. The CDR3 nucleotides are TGCGCCAGCGGCTTGGGGCAGGGGAACACCGGGGAGCTGTTTTTT.